This TCR beta chain was captured by sequencing in a study of Ad26.COV2.S vaccination and SARS-CoV-2 variants. At the level of the study: Once, or twice with 56 days between doses, Ad26.COV2.S was given intramuscularly. Study-level points and caveats: Vaccine recipients posted higher spike-specific TCR breadth than their placebo counterparts. Participants given vaccine showed non-spike TCR breadth similar to that of placebo recipients.

On this clone itself: Its antigen is not known.

This CDR3 is 16 amino acids long. The germline CDR1 and CDR2 sequences are SGHTA and FQGNSA. The ends were cut back, 1 base at V and 5 bases at J, with 14 bases in the middle. Some clones are missing from TCRdb's copy, which holds only in-frame ones; the method was immunoSEQ multiplex PCR. The sample has about 350,000 clones, 85% to 90% seen once. Treatment indicated: 19 received Ad26.COV2.S at low or high dose, single or two shots; several received placebo; per-sample allocation not given. Sampling took place 63 days after the first vaccine or placebo injection. The clonotype comes from a person aged 18-60 years who received the Ad26.COV2.S COVID-19 vaccine or a placebo. The material was peripheral blood, obtained in a trial of Ad26.COV2.S vaccine versus placebo. The chain is built from TRBV7-2 and TRBJ2-2; TRBD1 or TRBD2 may be the D gene (5 bases each). DNA of the CDR3: TGTGCCAGCAGCTTAGGAGCTGGGGGAAGGACCGGGGAGCTGTTTTTT. Its translation: CASSLGAGGRTGELFF.